One sample yielded the 23 T cell receptor beta chains listed below, sequenced in a study of cytotoxic CD8 clonotypes in ibrutinib-treated CLL. TCRdb's copy holds only in-frame clones and misses some; the assay was immunoSEQ multiplex PCR. The sample has some 290,000 clones; approximately 80% are singletons. The material sequenced was PBMCs, taken before ibrutinib treatment. All receptors derive from a human donor with chronic lymphocytic leukemia.

The chain recombines TRBV20-1 with TRBJ1-2, with 7 bases identical to TRBD1. Germline CDR1 reads DFQATT; CDR2 reads SNEGSKA (reference sequence). The CDR3 contains 11 residues. The ends lost 8 bases at V and 6 bases at J; junction bases unmatched: 6. DNA of the CDR3: TGCAGTCTACGGGACAGACATGGCTACACCTTC. Amino acid sequence: CSLRDRHGYTF.

The rearrangement joins TRBV28 to TRBJ2-7; TRBD1 agrees at 11 bases. The germline V gene encodes CDR1 MDHEN and CDR2 SYDVKM. V lost 4 bases, J lost 4 bases, and 6 bases stayed unmatched. CDR3 length equals 15 residues. CDR3 coding DNA: TGTGCCAGCAGTTCAAGCGGGACAGGGGGTTACGAGCAGTACTTC. Its translation: CASSSSGTGGYEQYF.

This clone appeared a few times. V gene TRBV30 combines with J gene TRBJ1-2; D not resolved. V was cut by 3 bases and J by 3 bases, with 11 bases left in between. Germline CDR1 reads GTSNPN; CDR2 reads SVGIG (reference sequence). The CDR3 totals 13 residues. In DNA form, the CDR3 reads TGTGCCTGGAGCGCAGGCCAGTACTATGGCTACACCTTC. It yields the protein CAWSAGQYYGYTF.

The rearrangement uses TRBV19 and TRBJ2-7; no definite D call. The CDR3 has 12 amino acids. CDR1 and CDR2 from the germline V gene are LNHDA and SQIVND (reference sequence). V dropped 1 base and J dropped 4 bases, with 5 bases sitting between them. The CDR3 sequence is CASSIVGYEQYF. DNA of the CDR3: TGTGCCAGTAGTATAGTTGGGTACGAGCAGTACTTC.

The rearrangement joins TRBV5-6 to TRBJ2-7; D is uncertain. Germline values: CDR1 SGHDT, CDR2 YYEEEE. V dropped 4 bases and J dropped 3 bases, with 8 bases sitting between them. CDR3 length: 12 residues. CDR3 in amino acids: CASSTTHYEQYF. DNA for the CDR3: TGTGCCAGCAGCACCACCCACTACGAGCAGTACTTC.

The chain combines TRBV5-6 with TRBJ2-7, with 9 bases that match TRBD2. V trimming: 2 bases; J trimming: 2 bases; junction bases outside the gene matches: 5. The CDR3 totals 15 residues. Germline V gene lookup returns CDR1 SGHDT and CDR2 YYEEEE. This chain's CDR3 is CASSFSLAGPYEQYF. The CDR3 nucleotides read TGTGCCAGCAGCTTCTCGCTAGCGGGGCCCTACGAGCAGTACTTC.

The chain joins TRBV29-1 to TRBJ2-7, with no clear D. CDR3 length equals 11 residues. Between the trimmed V and J ends, which lost 7 bases and 6 bases, there was a span of 13 bases. CDR1 is SQVTM and CDR2 is ANQGSEA in the germline V gene. The DNA of the CDR3 is TGCAGCGCCGCTGACCTGGGCGAGCAGTACTTC. Protein: CSAADLGEQYF.

This clone was detected once. The chain uses TRBV6-5 and TRBJ2-1, with no clear D. CDR3 length: 12 residues. The germline V and J ends were trimmed by 4 bases and 6 bases, with 7 bases remaining between them. Germline CDR1 reads MNHEY; CDR2 reads SVGAGI. For the CDR3, the DNA is TGTGCCAGCAGTTGGGCTGGCAATGAGCAGTTCTTC. Translating it yields CASSWAGNEQFF.

The chain uses TRBV2 and TRBJ1-5; D is unresolved. This CDR3 is 15 amino acids long. CDR1 SNHLY and CDR2 FYNNEI come from the germline V gene. The V and J ends lost 0 bases and 9 bases respectively, with 15 bases between them. In DNA, the CDR3 is TGTGCCAGCAGTGAAGCGCGGCCGTCGGTGGGGCCCCAGCATTTT. Translation gives CASSEARPSVGPQHF.

This sequence joins TRBV20-1 and TRBJ1-2; D not resolved. The CDR3 loop spans 11 amino acids. The V gene's germline CDR1 is DFQATT and CDR2 SNEGSKA (reference sequence). V was cut by 5 bases and J by 3 bases, with 7 bases left in between. The chain's CDR3 is CSAADHYGYTF. The CDR3 DNA is TGCAGTGCTGCTGATCACTATGGCTACACCTTC.

This clone was recorded once. V is TRBV10-3 and J is TRBJ2-5; 8 bases line up with TRBD1. Germline lookup yields CDR1 ENHRY and CDR2 SYGVKD. This CDR3 is 15 amino acids long. V was pared by 6 bases and J by 5 bases, with 11 bases of the junction left unmatched. The DNA for the CDR3 is TGTGCCATCAGCCGGGGGCAGGGGGCCTCGGAGACCCAGTACTTC. Protein product: CAISRGQGASETQYF.

This clone has a handful of counts. The rearrangement links TRBV11-2 to TRBJ2-2, with D uncertain. V was shortened by 2 bases and J by 10 bases, with 11 bases between the two germline ends. Germline V gene sequence: CDR1 SGHAT, CDR2 FQNNGV. The CDR3 extends over 13 amino acids. CDR3 protein: CASSLIGLEELFF. The DNA for the CDR3 is TGTGCCAGCAGCTTAATCGGCCTGGAGGAGCTGTTTTTT.

The chain links TRBV28 to TRBJ1-2; D gene ambiguous. The germline CDR1 and CDR2 sequences are MDHEN and SYDVKM. Trimming removed 6 bases at V and 4 bases at J, with 15 bases between. The CDR3 is 14 amino acids. This chain's CDR3 is CASRSPGSLYGYTF. CDR3 in DNA: TGTGCCAGCAGGTCACCGGGGTCGCTCTATGGCTACACCTTC.

This chain's CDR3 is CASSKRQLIKNTEAFF. DNA for the CDR3: TGTGCCAGCAGCAAAAGACAGTTAATAAAAAACACTGAAGCTTTCTTT. The chain has TRBV21-1 and TRBJ1-1; no DNA check was done on the table's D call, TRBD1. TRBV21-1 is classified as a pseudogene. CDR3 length: 16 amino acids.

There are a few counts of this clone. The chain combines TRBV7-2 with TRBJ1-1; D is uncertain. V dropped 5 bases and J dropped 2 bases, with 12 bases sitting between them. The germline gives CDR1 SGHTA, CDR2 FQGNSA. The CDR3 is made up of 14 amino acids. This CDR3 reads CASSLGYTNTEAFF. The CDR3, as DNA: TGTGCCAGCAGCCTGGGTTATACCAACACTGAAGCTTTCTTT.

J is TRBJ2-7 and V is TRBV7-2; 11 bases are a match to TRBD2. The germline V gene has CDR1 SGHTA and CDR2 FQGNSA. Unmatched junction bases numbered 6, after V lost 5 bases and J lost 3 bases. The CDR3 spans 15 residues. CDR3 loop: CASSHPLAGGYEQYF. The CDR3 DNA sequence: TGTGCCAGCAGCCACCCCCTAGCGGGAGGCTACGAGCAGTACTTC.

The V call is TRBV4-3, the J call TRBJ1-5; D unresolved. Trimming took 0 bases from V and 5 from J, leaving 11 bases between them. Germline V gene data show CDR1 as LGHNA and CDR2 as YSLEER. The CDR3 is 15 residues long. CDR3 region: CASSQDPGSHQPQHF. In nucleotides, the CDR3 is TGCGCCAGCAGCCAAGATCCGGGCTCCCATCAGCCCCAGCATTTT.

V and J are TRBV9 and TRBJ2-7; D not certain. The CDR3 is 13 amino acids. The V gene lost 5 bases and the J gene lost 1 base, with 10 bases spanning the gap. Germline V CDR1 and CDR2: SGDLS, YYNGEE. CDR3 in DNA: TGTGCCAGCAGTATGGGGTCTTCCTACGAGCAGTACTTC. Translating gives CASSMGSSYEQYF.

The V gene is TRBV6-5, the J gene TRBJ1-1, with 9 bases that match TRBD1. CDR1 is MNHEY, CDR2 SVGAGI, per germline. V trimming: 4 bases; J trimming: 1 base; junction bases outside the gene matches: 1. This CDR3 is built from 14 residues. The CDR3 DNA reads TGTGCCAGCAGTTGGGGACAGGGGAACACTGAAGCTTTCTTT. This codes for CASSWGQGNTEAFF.

The chain recombines TRBV4-2 with TRBJ2-1, with D possibly TRBD2 on 6 matching bases. Germline V gene lookup returns CDR1 LGHNA and CDR2 YNFKEQ. The V gene lost 0 bases and the J gene lost 2 bases, with 11 bases spanning the gap. This CDR3 contains 16 residues. The CDR3 sequence: CASSQDSGRPYNEQFF. The CDR3 DNA follows: TGTGCCAGCAGCCAAGATTCGGGGAGGCCCTACAATGAGCAGTTCTTC.

This chain connects TRBV7-2 to TRBJ2-1; 8 bases agree with TRBD2. In germline, CDR1 is SGHTA, CDR2 FQGNSA. The CDR3 is 15 residues long. The junction had 8 bases not matched to a gene; V was cut back by 5 bases and J by 5 bases. The CDR3 loop reads CASSTSGRFNNEQFF. CDR3 bases: TGTGCCAGCAGCACCAGCGGGAGATTTAACAATGAGCAGTTCTTC. Full variable domain (outside the CDR3, taken from reference TRBV7-2 and TRBJ2-1): GAGVSQSPSNKVTEKGKDVELRCDPISGHTALYWYRQSLGQGLEFLIYFQGNSAPDKSGLPSDRFSAERTGGSVSTLTIQRTQQEDSAVYLCASSTSGRFNNEQFFGPGTRLTVL.

This clone was observed once. The chain employs TRBV20-1 and TRBJ2-7, with D hard to call. CDR1 DFQATT and CDR2 SNEGSKA come from the germline V gene (reference sequence). This CDR3 contains 11 residues. V lost 1 base and J lost 7, with 8 bases in between. The CDR3 nucleotides are TGCAGTGCTAGAGTCCGTAGGGAGCAGTACTTC. Its protein product is CSARVRREQYF.

The chain joins TRBV30 to TRBJ1-1, with 8 bases that match TRBD1. The CDR3 is 12 residues long. Germline V CDR1 and CDR2: GTSNPN, SVGIG (reference sequence). The V segment lost 3 bases and the J segment 11 bases; nucleotides outside the gene matches: 8. The CDR3 loop is CAWSGQGTGAFF. The CDR3 DNA reads TGTGCCTGGAGCGGACAGGGAACGGGGGCTTTCTTT.